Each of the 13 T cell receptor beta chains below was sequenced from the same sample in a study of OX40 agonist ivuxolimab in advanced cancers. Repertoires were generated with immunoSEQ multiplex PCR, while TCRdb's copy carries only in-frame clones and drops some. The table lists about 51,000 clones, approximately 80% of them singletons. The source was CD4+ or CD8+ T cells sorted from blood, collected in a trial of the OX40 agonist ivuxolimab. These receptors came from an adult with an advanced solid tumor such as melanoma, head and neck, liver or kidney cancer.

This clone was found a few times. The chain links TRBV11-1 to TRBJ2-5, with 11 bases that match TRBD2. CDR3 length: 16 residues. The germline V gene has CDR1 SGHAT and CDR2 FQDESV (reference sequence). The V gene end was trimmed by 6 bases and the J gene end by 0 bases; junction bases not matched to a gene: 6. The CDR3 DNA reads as TGTGCCAGCAGACCTACTAGCGGGAGCAACCAAGAGACCCAGTACTTC. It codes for CASRPTSGSNQETQYF.

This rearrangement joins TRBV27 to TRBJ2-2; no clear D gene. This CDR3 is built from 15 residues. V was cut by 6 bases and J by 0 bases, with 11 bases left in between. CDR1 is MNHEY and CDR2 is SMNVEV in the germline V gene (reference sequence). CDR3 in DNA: TGTGCCAGCAGCCCGCGTGGGACGAACACCGGGGAGCTGTTTTTT. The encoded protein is CASSPRGTNTGELFF.

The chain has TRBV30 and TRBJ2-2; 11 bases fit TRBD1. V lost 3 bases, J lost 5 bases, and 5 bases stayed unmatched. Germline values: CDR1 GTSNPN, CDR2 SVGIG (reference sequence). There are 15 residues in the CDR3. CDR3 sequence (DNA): TGTGCCTGGAGAGGACAGGGGGCGGGAACCGGGGAGCTGTTTTTT. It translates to CAWRGQGAGTGELFF.

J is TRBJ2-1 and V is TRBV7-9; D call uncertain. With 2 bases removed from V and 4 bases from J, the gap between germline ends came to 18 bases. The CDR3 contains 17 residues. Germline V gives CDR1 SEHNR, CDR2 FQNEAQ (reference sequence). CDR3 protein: CASSLPLVGSSYNEQFF. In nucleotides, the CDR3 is TGTGCCAGCAGCTTACCGTTGGTAGGATCCTCTTACAATGAGCAGTTCTTC.

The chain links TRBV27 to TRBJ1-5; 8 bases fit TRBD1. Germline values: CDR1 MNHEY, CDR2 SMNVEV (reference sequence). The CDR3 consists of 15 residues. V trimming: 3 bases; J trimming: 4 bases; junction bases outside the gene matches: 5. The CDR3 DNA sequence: TGTGCCAGCAGTTTCGGGACAGGCGGAAATCAGCCCCAGCATTTT. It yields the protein CASSFGTGGNQPQHF.

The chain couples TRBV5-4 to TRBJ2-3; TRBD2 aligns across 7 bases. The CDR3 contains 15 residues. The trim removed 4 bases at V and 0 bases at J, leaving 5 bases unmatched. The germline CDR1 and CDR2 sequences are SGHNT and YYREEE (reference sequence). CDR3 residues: CASSGEAGSTDTQYF. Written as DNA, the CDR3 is TGTGCCAGCAGCGGGGAAGCGGGAAGCACAGATACGCAGTATTTT.

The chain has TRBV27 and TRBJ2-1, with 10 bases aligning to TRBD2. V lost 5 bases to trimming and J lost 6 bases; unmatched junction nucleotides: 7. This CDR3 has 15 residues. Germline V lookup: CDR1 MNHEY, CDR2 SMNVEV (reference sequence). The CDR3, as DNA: TGTGCCAGCAGTATCGGACTAGCGGCCACCAATGAGCAGTTCTTC. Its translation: CASSIGLAATNEQFF.

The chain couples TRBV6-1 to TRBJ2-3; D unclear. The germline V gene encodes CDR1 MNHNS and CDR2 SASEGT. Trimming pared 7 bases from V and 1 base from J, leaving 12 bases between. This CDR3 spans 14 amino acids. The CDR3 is CASNRPAGTDTQYF. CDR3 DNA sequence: TGTGCCAGCAACCGACCGGCTGGCACAGATACGCAGTATTTT.

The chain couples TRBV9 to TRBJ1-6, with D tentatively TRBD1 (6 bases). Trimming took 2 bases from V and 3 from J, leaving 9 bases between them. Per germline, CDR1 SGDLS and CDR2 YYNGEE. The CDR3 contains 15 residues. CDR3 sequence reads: CASSVGGGYNSPLHF. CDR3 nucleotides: TGTGCCAGCAGCGTCGGAGGGGGCTATAATTCACCCCTCCACTTT.

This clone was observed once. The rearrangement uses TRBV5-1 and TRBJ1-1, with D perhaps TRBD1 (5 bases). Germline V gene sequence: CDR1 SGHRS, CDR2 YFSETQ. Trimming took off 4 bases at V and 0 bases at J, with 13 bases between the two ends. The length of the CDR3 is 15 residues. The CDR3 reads CASSLYRNMNTEAFF. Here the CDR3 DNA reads TGCGCCAGCAGCCTCTACAGGAACATGAACACTGAAGCTTTCTTT.

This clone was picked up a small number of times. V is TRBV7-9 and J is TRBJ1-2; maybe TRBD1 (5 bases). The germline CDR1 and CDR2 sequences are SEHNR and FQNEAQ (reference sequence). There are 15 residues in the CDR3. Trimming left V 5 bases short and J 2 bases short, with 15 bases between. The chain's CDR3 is CASSLWDLFNYGYTF. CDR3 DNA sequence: TGTGCCAGCAGCCTATGGGACTTATTCAACTATGGCTACACCTTC.

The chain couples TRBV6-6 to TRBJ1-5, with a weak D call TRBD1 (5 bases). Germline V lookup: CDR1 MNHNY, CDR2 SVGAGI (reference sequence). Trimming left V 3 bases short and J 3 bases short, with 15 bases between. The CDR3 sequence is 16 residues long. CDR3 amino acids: CASSYGSGTINQPQHF. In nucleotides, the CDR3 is TGTGCCAGCAGTTATGGATCAGGGACCATCAATCAGCCCCAGCATTTT.

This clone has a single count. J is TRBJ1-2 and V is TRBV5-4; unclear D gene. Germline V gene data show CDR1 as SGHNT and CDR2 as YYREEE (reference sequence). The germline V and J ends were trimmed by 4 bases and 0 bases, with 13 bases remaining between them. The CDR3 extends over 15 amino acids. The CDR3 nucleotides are TGTGCCAGCAGCACTCCCCTCGCGCCTAACTATGGCTACACCTTC. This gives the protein CASSTPLAPNYGYTF.